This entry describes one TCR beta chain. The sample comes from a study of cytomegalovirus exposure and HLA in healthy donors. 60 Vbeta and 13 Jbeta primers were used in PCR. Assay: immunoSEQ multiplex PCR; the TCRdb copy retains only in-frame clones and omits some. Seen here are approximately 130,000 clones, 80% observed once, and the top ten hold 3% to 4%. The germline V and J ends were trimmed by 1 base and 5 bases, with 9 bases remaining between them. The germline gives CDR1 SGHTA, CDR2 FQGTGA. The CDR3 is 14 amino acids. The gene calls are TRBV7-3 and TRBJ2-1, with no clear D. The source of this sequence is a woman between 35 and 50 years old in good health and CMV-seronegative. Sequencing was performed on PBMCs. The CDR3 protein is CASSLRGTDNEQFF. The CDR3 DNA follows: TGTGCCAGCAGCTTAAGAGGAACCGACAATGAGCAGTTCTTC.